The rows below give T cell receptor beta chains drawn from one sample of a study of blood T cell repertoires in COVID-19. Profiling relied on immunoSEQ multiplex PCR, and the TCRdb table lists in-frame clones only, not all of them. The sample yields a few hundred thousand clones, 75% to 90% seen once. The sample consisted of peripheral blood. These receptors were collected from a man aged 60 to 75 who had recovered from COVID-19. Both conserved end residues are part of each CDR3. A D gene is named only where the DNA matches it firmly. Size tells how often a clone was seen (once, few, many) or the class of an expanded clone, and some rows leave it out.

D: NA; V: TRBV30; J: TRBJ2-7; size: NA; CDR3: CAWSPGHRGVSYEQYF; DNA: TGTGCCTGGAGTCCGGGACACCGTGGAGTTTCCTACGAGCAGTACTTC
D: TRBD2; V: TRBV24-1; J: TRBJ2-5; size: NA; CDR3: CAATGREGRTQYF; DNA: TGTGCCGCAACGGGCAGGGAGGGTCGGACCCAGTACTTC
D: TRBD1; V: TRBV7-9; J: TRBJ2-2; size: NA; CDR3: CASSEWGQGALGTGELFF; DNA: TGTGCCAGCAGCGAATGGGGACAGGGGGCTCTAGGCACCGGGGAGCTGTTTTTT
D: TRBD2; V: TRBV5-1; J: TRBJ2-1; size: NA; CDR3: CASSSSGTTYNEQFF; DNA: TGCGCCAGCAGCTCGTCCGGGACTACTTACAATGAGCAGTTCTTC
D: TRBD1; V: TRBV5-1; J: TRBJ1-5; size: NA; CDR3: CASSYRPGQPDQPQHF; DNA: TGCGCCAGCAGCTATAGGCCGGGACAGCCAGATCAGCCCCAGCATTTT
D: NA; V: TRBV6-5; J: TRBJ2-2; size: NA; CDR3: CASKIGSGTGELFF; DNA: TGTGCCAGCAAGATCGGGTCGGGGACCGGGGAGCTGTTTTTT
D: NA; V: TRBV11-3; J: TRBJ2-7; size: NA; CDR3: CASSPLGQSYEQYF; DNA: TGTGCCAGCAGCCCCCTCGGACAGTCCTACGAGCAGTACTTC
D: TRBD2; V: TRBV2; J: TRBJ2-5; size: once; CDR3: CASSEAFAGELETQYF; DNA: TGTGCCAGCAGTGAAGCCTTCGCGGGAGAATTAGAGACCCAGTACTTC
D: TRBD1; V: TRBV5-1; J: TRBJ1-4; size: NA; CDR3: CASSPFAGGAGKLFF; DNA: TGCGCCAGCAGCCCCTTTGCAGGGGGCGCAGGAAAACTGTTTTTT
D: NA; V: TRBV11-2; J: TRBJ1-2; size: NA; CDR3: CASSLVTSDGYTF; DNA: TGTGCCAGCAGCTTAGTAACATCCGATGGCTACACCTTC
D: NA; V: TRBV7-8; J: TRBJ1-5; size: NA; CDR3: CASSFSRGNQPQHF; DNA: TGTGCCAGCAGCTTCAGCAGGGGCAATCAGCCCCAGCATTTT
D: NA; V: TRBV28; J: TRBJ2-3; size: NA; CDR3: CASSQGLAADTQYF; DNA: TGTGCCAGCAGTCAGGGGCTAGCCGCGGATACGCAGTATTTT
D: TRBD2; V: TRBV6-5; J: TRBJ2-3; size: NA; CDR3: CASSSGSGSLTDTQYF; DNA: TGTGCCAGCAGTTCGGGTAGCGGGAGTCTCACAGATACGCAGTATTTT
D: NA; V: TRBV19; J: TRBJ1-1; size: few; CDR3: CASSFPGGRTEAFF; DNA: TGTGCCAGTAGTTTCCCCGGGGGGAGGACTGAAGCTTTCTTT
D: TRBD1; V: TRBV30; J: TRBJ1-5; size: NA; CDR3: CAWSRQGNQPQHF; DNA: TGTGCCTGGAGTAGACAGGGGAATCAGCCCCAGCATTTT
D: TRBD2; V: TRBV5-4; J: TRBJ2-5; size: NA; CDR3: CASSFSGSLETQYF; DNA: TGTGCCAGCAGCTTTAGCGGGAGTTTAGAGACCCAGTACTTC
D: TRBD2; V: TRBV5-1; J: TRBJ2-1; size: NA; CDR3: CASMEAGGRSEQFF; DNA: TGCGCCAGCATGGAAGCGGGGGGGCGGAGTGAGCAGTTCTTC
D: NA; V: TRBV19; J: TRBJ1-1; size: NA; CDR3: CASRRSGGITEAFF; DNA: TGTGCCAGTAGACGGAGTGGAGGGATAACTGAAGCTTTCTTT